One sample yielded the 20 T cell receptor beta chains listed below, sequenced in a study of blood T cell repertoires in COVID-19. The assay was immunoSEQ multiplex PCR, and TCRdb's table has in-frame clones only and misses some. The sample has 95,000 to 100,000 clones, roughly 80% seen once. Sequencing used peripheral blood. These receptors came from a woman aged 55-69 years with acute or convalescent COVID-19.

This clone came up once. The chain uses TRBV5-5 and TRBJ1-1; 8 positions agree with TRBD1. V lost 4 bases to trimming and J lost 1 base; unmatched junction nucleotides: 12. The CDR3 is 17 residues long. Germline CDR1 reads SGHKS; CDR2 reads YYEKEE (reference sequence). CDR3 DNA sequence: TGTGCCAGCAGCCTTACTCTCCCGGGACAGGCGAACACTGAAGCTTTCTTT. Translating it yields CASSLTLPGQANTEAFF.

The chain combines TRBV18 with TRBJ1-2; D not resolved. Trimming removed 4 bases from V and 4 bases from J, with 13 bases in between. CDR3 size: 14 residues. CDR1 is KGHSH and CDR2 is LQKENI in the germline V gene. In DNA form, the CDR3 reads TGTGCCAGCTCACAGATTGGGCTAAGCTATGGCTACACCTTC. This gives the protein CASSQIGLSYGYTF. Full variable domain (rest looked up from reference TRBV18 and TRBJ1-2): NAGVMQNPRHLVRRRGQEARLRCSPMKGHSHVYWYRQLPEEGLKFMVYLQKENIIDESGMPKERFSAEFPKEGPSILRIQQVVRGDSAAYFCASSQIGLSYGYTFGSGTRLTVV.

CDR3 DNA: TGCGCCAGCAGCCAAGATATCTCAGTCTCTGGAAACACCATATATTTT. Translation gives CASSQDISVSGNTIYF. The rearrangement joins TRBV4-1 to TRBJ1-3; no clear D. This CDR3 is 16 amino acids long. The V gene lost 0 bases and the J gene lost 0 bases, with 9 bases spanning the gap. Germline-derived CDR1 and CDR2 are MGHRA and YSYEKL.

This chain joins TRBV2 and TRBJ1-6, with TRBD1 matching 8 bases. Looked up from germline, CDR1 is SNHLY and CDR2 is FYNNEI. V was clipped by 3 bases and J by 4 bases; unmatched bases: 5. The length of the CDR3 is 16 residues. This CDR3 is CASSDSTGEYNSPLHF. CDR3 DNA sequence: TGTGCCAGCAGTGACTCGACAGGGGAGTATAATTCACCCCTCCACTTT.

The V and J genes are TRBV2 and TRBJ2-5; D might be TRBD1 (5 bases). Germline V gene lookup returns CDR1 SNHLY and CDR2 FYNNEI. Trimming took off 3 bases at V and 5 bases at J, with 13 bases between the two ends. The CDR3 sequence is 14 residues long. In DNA, the CDR3 is TGTGCCAGCAGTGACGCAGGGCCCCTTGAGACCCAGTACTTC. Translated, it gives CASSDAGPLETQYF.

The DNA for the CDR3 is TGTGCCAGCAGTGAAGGGTTTGGCGGGGCCCGGGCCGGGGAGCTGTTTTTT. As protein: CASSEGFGGARAGELFF. The rearrangement uses TRBV2 and TRBJ2-2, with a tentative D call TRBD2 (6 bases). Germline CDR1 is SNHLY and CDR2 is FYNNEI. Trimming left V 1 base short and J 6 bases short, with 18 bases between. The CDR3 is 17 residues long.

V usage is TRBV13 and J usage is TRBJ2-1, with 7 bases fitting TRBD2. This CDR3 has 18 amino acids. V lost 2 bases to trimming and J lost 5 bases; unmatched junction nucleotides: 15. CDR1 is PRHDT, CDR2 FYEKMQ, per germline (reference sequence). The CDR3 region has the DNA TGTGCCAGCAGCTTAAACCCCGCCTATTCCGGGACTAACAATGAGCAGTTCTTC. Its translation is CASSLNPAYSGTNNEQFF.

The chain combines TRBV6-5 with TRBJ2-3, with D possibly matching TRBD1 (6 bases). Germline V CDR1 and CDR2: MNHEY, SVGAGI. Trimming stripped 7 bases from V and 2 bases from J, with 10 bases between. CDR3 length equals 13 residues. DNA of the CDR3: TGTGCCAGCAACGGGGACAACACAGATACGCAGTATTTT. This gives the protein CASNGDNTDTQYF.

As DNA, the CDR3 is TGTGCCAGCAGCCGGACAGGGGGGAATGAAAAACTGTTTTTT. The encoded protein is CASSRTGGNEKLFF. V gene TRBV7-6 combines with J gene TRBJ1-4, with 10 bases that match TRBD1. The V gene's germline CDR1 is SGHVS and CDR2 FNYEAQ. The junction had 2 bases not matched to a gene; V was cut back by 5 bases and J by 5 bases. The CDR3 is 14 residues long.

This chain connects TRBV7-9 to TRBJ1-3, with unresolved D. This CDR3 spans 14 amino acids. Looked up from germline, CDR1 is SEHNR and CDR2 is FQNEAQ (reference sequence). V lost 3 bases and J lost 0, with 6 bases in between. The CDR3 region is CASSFQNSGNTIYF. The CDR3 coding sequence is TGTGCCAGCAGCTTTCAGAACTCTGGAAACACCATATATTTT.

This sequence joins TRBV15 and TRBJ2-5; 9 positions agree with TRBD2. CDR3 length: 16 amino acids. Germline V gene sequence: CDR1 LNHNV, CDR2 YYDKDF (reference sequence). Germline trimming cut 5 bases from V and 5 bases from J; bases unmatched to any gene: 12. This CDR3 is CATSGTFAGGQETQYF. The CDR3 DNA is TGTGCCACCAGCGGGACCTTTGCGGGGGGGCAGGAGACCCAGTACTTC. The variable domain in full, completed from reference TRBV15 and TRBJ2-5, reads DAMVIQNPRYQVTQFGKPVTLSCSQTLNHNVMYWYQQKSSQAPKLLFHYYDKDFNNEADTPDNFQSRRPNTSFCFLDIRSPGLGDTAMYLCATSGTFAGGQETQYFGPGTRLLVL.

This sequence joins TRBV25-1 and TRBJ1-3, with 7 bases fitting TRBD1. CDR1 MGHDK and CDR2 SYGVNS come from the germline V gene. This CDR3 spans 14 amino acids. Unmatched junction bases numbered 3, after V lost 4 bases and J lost 3 bases. The CDR3 nucleotides are TGTGCCAGCAGTGGACAGGGTGTTGGAAACACCATATATTTT. Protein: CASSGQGVGNTIYF.

This clone was observed once. The J gene is TRBJ2-3, the V gene TRBV27; 9 positions agree with TRBD1. Per germline, CDR1 MNHEY and CDR2 SMNVEV (reference sequence). The CDR3 loop spans 14 amino acids. V shed 6 bases, J shed 3 bases, and the junction held 4 bases outside the gene matches. The CDR3 spells CASRQGASTDTQYF. CDR3 DNA: TGTGCCAGCAGACAGGGGGCGAGTACAGATACGCAGTATTTT.

V is TRBV4-2 and J is TRBJ1-6; maybe TRBD1 (6 bases). Between the trimmed V and J ends, which lost 4 bases and 0 bases, there was a span of 10 bases. This CDR3 is built from 16 residues. From germline, CDR1 is LGHNA and CDR2 YNFKEQ. The CDR3 bases are TGTGCCAGCAGCCTACCGGACAGCTCCTATAATTCACCCCTCCACTTT. It specifies CASSLPDSSYNSPLHF.

The V call is TRBV9, the J call TRBJ1-2; 10 nucleotides align to TRBD1. The J segment lost 7 bases and the V segment lost 1 base, leaving 7 bases of the junction unmatched. Looked up from germline, CDR1 is SGDLS and CDR2 is YYNGEE. There are 15 residues in the CDR3. The CDR3 spells CASSVSEDRGGGYTF. CDR3 nucleotides: TGTGCCAGCAGCGTATCCGAGGACAGGGGGGGTGGCTACACCTTC.

This chain joins TRBV4-3 and TRBJ1-4; 8 bases line up with TRBD1. Germline V gene lookup returns CDR1 LGHNA and CDR2 YSLEER. The junction had 7 bases not matched to a gene; V was cut back by 5 bases and J by 5 bases. CDR3 length: 15 amino acids. The CDR3 DNA reads as TGCGCCAGCAGCACACGGACAGGGTGGAATGAAAAACTGTTTTTT. Protein sequence: CASSTRTGWNEKLFF.

This rearrangement joins TRBV3-1 (or the pseudogene TRBV3-2) to TRBJ1-6, with 8 bases matching TRBD1. The CDR3 loop spans 16 amino acids. Trimming took 1 base from V and 7 from J; bases not matched to a gene: 6. Germline CDR1 is LGHDT and CDR2 is YNNKEL (reference sequence). CDR3 amino acids: CASSQAGTGGNSPLHF. The CDR3 DNA reads as TGTGCCAGCAGCCAAGCCGGGACAGGCGGGAATTCACCCCTCCACTTT.

The chain carries TRBV7-8 and TRBJ2-2; 9 bases fit TRBD1. V was clipped by 1 base and J by 5 bases; unmatched bases: 11. Germline values: CDR1 SGHVS, CDR2 FQNEAQ. This CDR3 contains 18 residues. The CDR3 nucleotides read TGTGCCAGCAGCTTAGGGCGGGGGACAGGGATCTGGACCGGGGAGCTGTTTTTT. The encoded protein is CASSLGRGTGIWTGELFF.

The chain carries TRBV7-6 and TRBJ2-1; 12 nucleotides agree with TRBD2. Germline V gives CDR1 SGHVS, CDR2 FNYEAQ. After removal of 2 bases from V and 7 bases from J, the junction contained 12 bases not matched to a gene. The CDR3 is made up of 18 amino acids. The CDR3 sequence is CASSLRPSGGAVVNEQFF. DNA of the CDR3: TGTGCCAGCAGCTTACGGCCTAGCGGGGGGGCGGTTGTTAATGAGCAGTTCTTC.

The chain is built from TRBV18 and TRBJ2-1; 7 nucleotides agree with TRBD2. CDR3 length equals 14 residues. The germline CDR1 and CDR2 sequences are KGHSH and LQKENI. Germline trimming cut 6 bases from V and 5 bases from J; bases unmatched to any gene: 7. Here the CDR3 reads CASSRGESHNEQFF. The CDR3 nucleotides are TGTGCCAGCTCTCGGGGGGAGTCCCACAATGAGCAGTTCTTC.